What follows are 22 T cell receptor beta chains derived from one specimen sequenced in a study of CD8 T cells in Susac syndrome. Reverse transcription of about 0.5 to 1 ug RNA was carried out with random hexamers. One entry per CDR3 protein results from TCRdb running MiXCR on the immunoSEQ multiplex PCR reads. In the table there are about 80,000 distinct CDR3 sequences, 91% of which are singletons. Source material: CD8+ T cells from PBMCs. The source of these receptors is a human donor with multiple sclerosis.

The rearrangement links TRBV28 to TRBJ1-2; maybe TRBD1 (6 bases). From germline, CDR1 is MDHEN and CDR2 SYDVKM. This CDR3 is built from 14 residues. The V end was cut by 1 base, the J end by 4 bases, with 10 bases between. The CDR3 region has the DNA TGTGCCAGCAGTTTATCGACAGGCTCCTATGGCTACACCTTC. Protein: CASSLSTGSYGYTF.

This chain uses TRBV4-1 with TRBJ2-1, with D perhaps TRBD2 (6 bases). Trimming pared 3 bases from V and 12 bases from J, leaving 15 bases between. The CDR3 has 13 residues. CDR1 and CDR2 (germline): MGHRA, YSYEKL. CDR3 in DNA: TGCGCCAGCAGCCAGAGACCGGACGGGGGGCAGTTCTTC. Protein sequence: CASSQRPDGGQFF.

Notes on this clonotype: Germline and junction disagree at one end, which may indicate a read error. V gene TRBV7-7 combines with J gene TRBJ2-7; D possibly corresponds to TRBD1 (5 bases). From germline, CDR1 is SSHAT and CDR2 FNYEAQ (reference sequence). The CDR3 totals 14 residues. The CDR3 bases are TGTGCTAGCAGCGAAACCCCAGGGTCCTACGAGCAGTACTTC. Protein: CASSETPGSYEQYF.

The rearrangement uses TRBV19 and TRBJ1-2; tentatively, D is TRBD1 (6 bases). There are 13 residues in the CDR3. Trimming left V 8 bases short and J 6 bases short, with 16 bases between. CDR1 and CDR2 (germline): LNHDA, SQIVND (reference sequence). Here the CDR3 DNA reads TGTGCCAGTCAGTGGGGGGCCGCCGATGGCTACACCTTC. This codes for CASQWGAADGYTF.

The genes are TRBV24-1 and TRBJ2-5, with 8 positions matching TRBD2. V lost 6 bases, J lost 4 bases, and 6 bases stayed unmatched. The CDR3 is 14 residues long. CDR1 is KGHDR and CDR2 is SFDVKD in the germline V gene. The CDR3 DNA is TGTGCCACCAGTACCAGCGGGGGCCGAGAGACCCAGTACTTC. It encodes CATSTSGGRETQYF.

This chain links TRBV7-9 with TRBJ1-2, with 10 bases lining up with TRBD1. V lost 0 bases to trimming and J lost 1 base; unmatched junction nucleotides: 5. Germline CDR1 reads SEHNR; CDR2 reads FQNEAQ (reference sequence). This CDR3 is 17 amino acids long. The CDR3 region is CASSLAGTGELNYGYTF. CDR3 DNA sequence: TGTGCCAGCAGCTTAGCCGGGACAGGGGAACTTAACTATGGCTACACCTTC.

The chain couples TRBV12-3 or TRBV12-4 to TRBJ2-7; 10 bases align to TRBD2. V shed 5 bases, J shed 4 bases, and the junction held 8 bases outside the gene matches. This CDR3 is 15 amino acids long. CDR3 protein: CASSPLAGVGYEQYF. The CDR3 bases are TGTGCCAGCAGTCCTCTAGCGGGAGTTGGGTACGAGCAGTACTTC.

The J gene is TRBJ1-2, the V gene TRBV19; D unresolved. The V gene's germline CDR1 is LNHDA and CDR2 SQIVND (reference sequence). CDR3 size: 13 residues. V lost 3 bases, J lost 7 bases, and 12 bases lay in between. As DNA, the CDR3 is TGTGCCAGTAGTATGGTGTGGGAGGGTGGCTACACCTTC. It encodes CASSMVWEGGYTF. Based on the CDR3 plus reference TRBV19 and TRBJ1-2, the full variable domain is DGGITQSPKYLFRKEGQNVTLSCEQNLNHDAMYWYRQDPGQGLRLIYYSQIVNDFQKGDIAEGYSVSREKKESFPLTVTSAQKNPTAFYLCASSMVWEGGYTFGSGTRLTVV.

The chain combines TRBV27 with TRBJ2-7; TRBD1 is a possible D gene (6 bases). V was pared by 0 bases and J by 3 bases, with 15 bases between. CDR3 length equals 16 residues. CDR1 MNHEY and CDR2 SMNVEV come from the germline V gene (reference sequence). The chain's CDR3 is CASSLSGQGLSYEQYF. The CDR3 DNA reads TGTGCCAGCAGTTTATCAGGGCAGGGGTTAAGCTACGAGCAGTACTTC.

The rearrangement links TRBV27 to TRBJ1-3; no definite D call. Germline CDR1 reads MNHEY; CDR2 reads SMNVEV (reference sequence). This CDR3 region has 13 residues. V was clipped by 5 bases and J by 2 bases, with 7 bases between them. The CDR3 sequence is CASSLRPGNTIYF. In DNA form, the CDR3 reads TGTGCCAGCAGTCTGCGGCCTGGAAACACCATATATTTT.

Here the CDR3 reads CASKAGGMNTEAFF. CDR3 DNA sequence: TGTGCCAGCAAGGCAGGGGGTATGAACACTGAAGCTTTCTTT. The V call is TRBV11-2, the J call TRBJ1-1, with 7 bases identical to TRBD1. V was pared by 7 bases and J by 0 bases, with 5 bases of the junction left unmatched. Germline-derived CDR1 and CDR2 are SGHAT and FQNNGV. The CDR3 contains 14 residues.

The rearrangement uses TRBV24-1 and TRBJ2-7; D uncertain. Per germline, CDR1 KGHDR and CDR2 SFDVKD. The CDR3 has 15 residues. The ends were cut back, 6 bases at V and 2 bases at J, with 16 bases in the middle. CDR3 nucleotide sequence: TGTGCCACCAGTTCTGGGCCAGCCCAAACCTACGAGCAGTACTTC. Its protein product is CATSSGPAQTYEQYF.

This sequence joins TRBV27 and TRBJ1-1; 11 bases fit TRBD1. The CDR3 is 15 amino acids. CDR1 MNHEY and CDR2 SMNVEV come from the germline V gene (reference sequence). V dropped 8 bases and J dropped 4; count of bases not matched to a gene: 9. For the CDR3, the DNA is TGTGCCAGCGTATTAACCGGGACAGGGGGCACTGAAGCTTTCTTT. It codes for CASVLTGTGGTEAFF.

The sample holds one count of this clonotype. The chain joins TRBV27 to TRBJ2-7; the match to TRBD1 covers 9 bases. CDR3 length: 15 residues. Unmatched junction bases numbered 3, after V lost 2 bases and J lost 1 base. Per germline, CDR1 MNHEY and CDR2 SMNVEV (reference sequence). CDR3 nucleotide sequence: TGTGCCAGCAGTTTACGTGGGACAGGGTCCTACGAGCAGTACTTC. Protein sequence: CASSLRGTGSYEQYF.

A single count supports this clonotype. At one of its ends the junction is not consistent with the germline gene, which may arise from a read error. This chain uses TRBV5-1 with TRBJ2-2; 8 bases map to TRBD1. CDR1 SGHRS and CDR2 YFSETQ come from the germline V gene. The CDR3 covers 17 residues. The CDR3 region has the DNA TGCGCCAGCAGCTTGGATATCGGACAGGGTTACACCGAGGAGCTGTTTTTT. The encoded protein is CASSLDIGQGYTEELFF.

The gene calls are TRBV12-3 or TRBV12-4 and TRBJ2-1; either TRBD1 or TRBD2 may supply D (6 bases each). The CDR3 contains 15 residues. With 5 bases removed from V and 2 bases from J, the gap between germline ends came to 13 bases. As DNA, the CDR3 is TGTGCCAGCAGTCCGGGGGCGGGCCCCTACAATGAGCAGTTCTTC. This codes for CASSPGAGPYNEQFF.

In this sample, this clonotype turned up a few times. This chain uses TRBV5-1 with TRBJ2-7; D unclear. With 3 bases removed from V and 1 base from J, the gap between germline ends came to 11 bases. CDR1 is SGHRS and CDR2 is YFSETQ in the germline V gene. This CDR3 contains 14 residues. The CDR3 sequence: CASSWVTTSYEQYF. CDR3 bases: TGCGCCAGCAGCTGGGTGACGACTTCCTACGAGCAGTACTTC.

This chain joins TRBV6-1 and TRBJ2-3; 7 bases match TRBD2. Germline V gene lookup returns CDR1 MNHNS and CDR2 SASEGT. The CDR3 totals 18 residues. V shed 4 bases and J 4 bases; nucleotides not matched to a gene: 17. CDR3 sequence: CASSGGAGEGYFPDTQYF. In DNA form, the CDR3 reads TGTGCCAGCAGTGGCGGGGCGGGAGAAGGATATTTCCCAGATACGCAGTATTTT.

The chain uses TRBV2 and TRBJ2-5; possible D gene TRBD2, 5 bases. Trimming removed 7 bases from V and 1 base from J, with 13 bases in between. Per germline, CDR1 SNHLY and CDR2 FYNNEI. This CDR3 is 14 amino acids long. The DNA for the CDR3 is TGTGCCAGCATCATCAGCGGACTCCAAGAGACCCAGTACTTC. Translation: CASIISGLQETQYF.

The chain has TRBV6-5 and TRBJ1-1; D uncertain. V was trimmed by 6 bases and J by 6 bases, leaving 11 bases between them. Germline assignment: CDR1 MNHEY and CDR2 SVGAGI. This CDR3 has 12 residues. CDR3 loop: CASSSNWAEAFF. The DNA of the CDR3 is TGTGCCAGCAGCTCTAACTGGGCTGAAGCTTTCTTT.

This chain connects TRBV13 to TRBJ1-4; D possibly corresponds to TRBD1 (5 bases). V lost 4 bases to trimming and J lost 8 bases, with 17 bases between them. Germline values: CDR1 PRHDT, CDR2 FYEKMQ (reference sequence). The CDR3 sequence is 15 residues long. DNA of the CDR3: TGTGCCAGCAGCTACAAGATACAGGCTTACGAAAAACTGTTTTTT. It specifies CASSYKIQAYEKLFF.

The V and J genes are TRBV29-1 and TRBJ1-2, with 7 bases identical to TRBD1. V shed 1 base and J 4 bases; nucleotides not matched to a gene: 0. This CDR3 has 12 amino acids. Germline CDR1 and CDR2: SQVTM and ANQGSEA. The CDR3: CSVEGDSYGYTF. Here the CDR3 DNA reads TGCAGCGTTGAAGGGGACAGCTATGGCTACACCTTC. Full variable domain (missing parts from reference TRBV29-1 and TRBJ1-2): SAVISQKPSRDICQRGTSLTIQCQVDSQVTMMFWYRQQPGQSLTLIATANQGSEATYESGFVIDKFPISRPNLTFSTLTVSNMSPEDSSIYLCSVEGDSYGYTFGSGTRLTVV.